This T cell receptor beta chain appears in the sequencing data of a study of cytomegalovirus exposure and HLA in healthy donors. Study-level results: Later analysis placed DRB1 highest and HLA-C lowest in TCR association rates, which differed by HLA locus.

The primer mix had 60 Vbeta and 13 Jbeta primers. Generated by immunoSEQ multiplex PCR, the TCRdb table keeps only in-frame clones and is missing some. Seen here are approximately 170,000 clones, 68% observed once, and the top ten hold less than 1.5%. As for this clone: What it recognizes is unknown.

This sequence was found in a man aged 50-60 years in good health and CMV-seronegative. The sample consisted of PBMCs.

This chain's CDR3 is CASRRTSSRDEQFF. The CDR3 bases are TGTGCCAGCAGACGGACCAGCAGCAGGGATGAGCAGTTCTTC. V gene TRBV7-2 combines with J gene TRBJ2-1, with a possible D match to TRBD1 (5 bases). Germline loops: CDR1 SGHTA, CDR2 FQGNSA. The CDR3 contains 14 residues. Trimming took off 6 bases at V and 8 bases at J, with 17 bases between the two ends.